This TCR beta chain was found in a study of human T cells and chemical hapten exposure. Turning to the study itself: Skin of the upper inner arm, 2 cm by 2 cm, received 2% DPC for sensitization. Throughout the roughly 24-week study, diphenylcyclopropenone was applied weekly to the patients' scalps.

This clonotype showed up many times. What it binds is not known. Germline lookup yields CDR1 LNHNV and CDR2 YYDKDF (reference sequence). The CDR3 length is 17 residues. J lost 4 bases, V lost 1 base, and 7 bases had no gene match. Study-level findings and limits: DPC sensitization did not alter TCRs above 1 in 1000 frequency.

As for time point: pre-sensitization, week 0. Treatment of the sample: therapeutic diphenylcyclopropenone sensitization with weekly scalp DPC. Single cDNA molecules in the library carried unique molecular identifiers attached during preparation. MiXCR was run by TCRdb on the RACE reads, yielding one entry per CDR3 protein. The table records about 93,000 distinct CDR3 sequences, approximately 9% of them present only once. The receptor was derived from a man aged 35 to 55 with alopecia areata. Some clones in this sample may be carry-over from other donors' samples. The chain is built from TRBV15 and TRBJ1-1, with TRBD1 matching over 12 bases. The sequencing here drew on whole blood, taken in connection with sensitization to the hapten diphenylcyclopropenone (DPC). CDR3 sequence reads: CATSRGGTGGRGTEAFF. CDR3 nucleotide sequence: TGTGCCACCAGCAGAGGAGGGACAGGGGGCCGGGGCACTGAAGCTTTCTTT.